Below are 3 T cell receptor beta chains sequenced from a single sample in a study of blood T cell repertoires in COVID-19 (dated by TCRdb to 2018 to 2020). The receptor library was made with the immunoSEQ multiplex PCR assay. The table was pulled from immuneACCESS by TCRdb, which kept in-frame rearrangements only. Such tables lose some clones; where checked, under half of the loss comes from unresolved V genes, and the rest has no known cause. For this sample there are fewer than 200,000 clones; roughly 89% appear just once. The ten largest clones add up to 12% of the sample. The sample consisted of peripheral blood. Receptors were obtained from a woman in her seventies with COVID-19, enrolled during active disease.

The chain combines TRBV7-9 with TRBJ2-3, with 8 bases lining up with TRBD2. Germline lookup yields CDR1 SEHNR and CDR2 FQNEAQ (reference sequence). The CDR3 extends over 17 amino acids. The J segment lost 2 bases and the V segment lost 5 bases, leaving 12 bases of the junction unmatched. The CDR3 loop reads CASSPPPLAENTDTQYF. The DNA for the CDR3 is TGTGCCAGCAGCCCACCTCCACTAGCGGAAAACACAGATACGCAGTATTTT.

The sample holds a few counts of this clone. The chain uses TRBV3-1 (or the pseudogene TRBV3-2) and TRBJ1-5; a possible D gene is TRBD1 (5 bases). Trimming pared 4 bases from V and 3 bases from J, leaving 16 bases between. Germline lookup yields CDR1 LGHDT and CDR2 YNNKEL (reference sequence). CDR3 length: 16 residues. CDR3 sequence reads: CASSPNVRGINQPQHF. The CDR3 nucleotides are TGTGCCAGCAGCCCCAACGTACGGGGGATCAATCAGCCCCAGCATTTT.

This chain uses TRBV6-5 with TRBJ2-4, with 7 bases fitting TRBD2. Looked up from germline, CDR1 is MNHEY and CDR2 is SVGAGI. The CDR3 is made up of 14 amino acids. The J segment lost 0 bases and the V segment lost 7 bases, leaving 3 bases of the junction unmatched. The CDR3 here is CASKLAGAKNIQYF. The CDR3 nucleotides are TGTGCCAGCAAATTAGCGGGAGCCAAAAACATTCAGTACTTC.